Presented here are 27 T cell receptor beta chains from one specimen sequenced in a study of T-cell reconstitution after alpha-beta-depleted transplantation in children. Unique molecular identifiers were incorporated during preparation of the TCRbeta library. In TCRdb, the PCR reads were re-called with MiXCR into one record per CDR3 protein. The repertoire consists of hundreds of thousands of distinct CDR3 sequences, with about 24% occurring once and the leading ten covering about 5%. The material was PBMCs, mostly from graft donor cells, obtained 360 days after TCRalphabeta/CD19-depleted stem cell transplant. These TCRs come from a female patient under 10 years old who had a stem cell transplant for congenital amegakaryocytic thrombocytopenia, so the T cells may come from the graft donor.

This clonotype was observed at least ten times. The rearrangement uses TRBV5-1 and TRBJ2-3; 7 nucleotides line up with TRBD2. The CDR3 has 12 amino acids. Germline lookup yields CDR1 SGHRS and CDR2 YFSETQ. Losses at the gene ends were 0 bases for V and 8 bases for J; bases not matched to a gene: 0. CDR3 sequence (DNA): TGCGCCAGCAGCTTGGCGGGGGGTACGCAGTATTTT. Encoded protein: CASSLAGGTQYF.

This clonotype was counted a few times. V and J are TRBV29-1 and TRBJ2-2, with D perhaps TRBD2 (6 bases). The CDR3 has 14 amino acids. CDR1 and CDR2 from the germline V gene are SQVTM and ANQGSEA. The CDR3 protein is CRDSLREYSGELFF. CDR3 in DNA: TGCAGGGACTCACTGCGGGAATACTCCGGGGAGCTGTTTTTT.

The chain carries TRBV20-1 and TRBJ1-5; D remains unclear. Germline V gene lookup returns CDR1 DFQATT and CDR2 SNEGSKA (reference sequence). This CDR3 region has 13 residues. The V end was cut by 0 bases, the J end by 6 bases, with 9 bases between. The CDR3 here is CSAREGPLQPQHF. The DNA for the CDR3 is TGCAGTGCTAGAGAAGGGCCTCTTCAGCCCCAGCATTTT.

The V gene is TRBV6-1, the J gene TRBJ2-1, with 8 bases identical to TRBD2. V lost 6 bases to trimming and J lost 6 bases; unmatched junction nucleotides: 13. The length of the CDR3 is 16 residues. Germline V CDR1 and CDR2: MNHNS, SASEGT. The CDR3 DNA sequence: TGTGCCAGCAGAACCGGGACTAGTCTATTTGTCAATGAGCAGTTCTTC. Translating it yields CASRTGTSLFVNEQFF.

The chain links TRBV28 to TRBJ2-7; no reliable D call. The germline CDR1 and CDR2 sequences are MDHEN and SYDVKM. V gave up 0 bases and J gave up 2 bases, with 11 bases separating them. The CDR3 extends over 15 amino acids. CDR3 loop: CASSLWASLTYEQYF. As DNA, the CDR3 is TGTGCCAGCAGTTTATGGGCCAGTCTAACCTACGAGCAGTACTTC. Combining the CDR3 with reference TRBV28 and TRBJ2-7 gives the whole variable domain DVKVTQSSRYLVKRTGEKVFLECVQDMDHENMFWYRQDPGLGLRLIYFSYDVKMKEKGDIPEGYSVSREKKERFSLILESASTNQTSMYLCASSLWASLTYEQYFGPGTRLTVT.

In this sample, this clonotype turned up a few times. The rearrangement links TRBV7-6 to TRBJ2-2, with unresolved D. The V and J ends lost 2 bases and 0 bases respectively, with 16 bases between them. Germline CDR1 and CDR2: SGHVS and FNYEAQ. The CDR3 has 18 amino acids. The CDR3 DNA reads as TGTGCCAGCAGCTTATTCATTTCGGATGGAACGAACACCGGGGAGCTGTTTTTT. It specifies CASSLFISDGTNTGELFF.

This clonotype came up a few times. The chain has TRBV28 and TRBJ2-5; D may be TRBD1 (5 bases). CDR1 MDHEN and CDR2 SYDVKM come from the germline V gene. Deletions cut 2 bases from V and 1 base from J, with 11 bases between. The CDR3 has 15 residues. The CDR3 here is CASSLDSLSQETQYF. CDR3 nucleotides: TGTGCCAGCAGTTTAGACAGCTTATCCCAAGAGACCCAGTACTTC.

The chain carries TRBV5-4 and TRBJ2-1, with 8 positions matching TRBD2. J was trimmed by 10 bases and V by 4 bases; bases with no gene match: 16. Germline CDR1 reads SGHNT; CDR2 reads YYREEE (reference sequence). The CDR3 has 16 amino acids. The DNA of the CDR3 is TGTGCCAGCAGCCCTGTCGTCCCTCGGGGGGGTCGCGAGCAGTTCTTC. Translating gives CASSPVVPRGGREQFF.

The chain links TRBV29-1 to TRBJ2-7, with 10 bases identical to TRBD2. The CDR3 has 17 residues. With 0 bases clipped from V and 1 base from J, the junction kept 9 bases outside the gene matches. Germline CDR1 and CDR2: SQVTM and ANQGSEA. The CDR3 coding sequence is TGCAGCGTTGAAGATACGTCAGCGGGAGGGCCTTCCTACGAGCAGTACTTC. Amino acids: CSVEDTSAGGPSYEQYF.

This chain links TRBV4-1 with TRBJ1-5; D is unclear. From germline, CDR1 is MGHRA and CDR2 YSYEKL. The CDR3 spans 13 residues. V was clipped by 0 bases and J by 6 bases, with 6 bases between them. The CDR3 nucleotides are TGCGCCAGCAGCCAAGATTACGGTCAGCCCCAGCATTTT. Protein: CASSQDYGQPQHF.

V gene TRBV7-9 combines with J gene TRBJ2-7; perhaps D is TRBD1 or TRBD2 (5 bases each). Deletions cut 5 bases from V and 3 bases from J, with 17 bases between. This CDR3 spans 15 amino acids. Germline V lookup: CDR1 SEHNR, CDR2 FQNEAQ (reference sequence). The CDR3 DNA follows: TGTGCCAGCAGCCTAATCAGGGACGGAGACTACGAGCAGTACTTC. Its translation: CASSLIRDGDYEQYF.

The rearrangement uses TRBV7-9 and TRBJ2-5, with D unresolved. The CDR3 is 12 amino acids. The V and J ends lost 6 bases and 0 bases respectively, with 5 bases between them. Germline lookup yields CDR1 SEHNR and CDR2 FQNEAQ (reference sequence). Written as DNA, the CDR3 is TGTGCCAGCAGTAGGGACCAAGAGACCCAGTACTTC. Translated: CASSRDQETQYF.

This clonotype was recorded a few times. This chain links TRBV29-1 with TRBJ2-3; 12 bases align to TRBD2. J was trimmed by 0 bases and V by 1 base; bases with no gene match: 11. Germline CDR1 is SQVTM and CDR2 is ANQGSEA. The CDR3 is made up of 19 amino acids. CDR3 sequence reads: CSVEAPLGTSGFSTDTQYF. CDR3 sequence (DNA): TGCAGCGTTGAAGCACCTCTCGGGACTAGCGGGTTTAGCACAGATACGCAGTATTTT.

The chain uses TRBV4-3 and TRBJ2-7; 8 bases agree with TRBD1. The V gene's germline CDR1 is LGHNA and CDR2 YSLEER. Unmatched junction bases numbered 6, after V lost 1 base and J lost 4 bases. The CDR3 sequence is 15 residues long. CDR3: CASSQGQGASYEQYF. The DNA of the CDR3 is TGCGCCAGCAGCCAAGGGCAGGGGGCTTCGTACGAGCAGTACTTC.

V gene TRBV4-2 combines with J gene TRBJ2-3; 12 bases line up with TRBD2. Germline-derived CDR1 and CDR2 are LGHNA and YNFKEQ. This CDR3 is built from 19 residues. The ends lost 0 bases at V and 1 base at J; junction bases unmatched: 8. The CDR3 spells CASSQDSGLAGPRTDTQYF. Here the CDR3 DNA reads TGTGCCAGCAGCCAAGATAGTGGACTAGCGGGACCCCGCACAGATACGCAGTATTTT.

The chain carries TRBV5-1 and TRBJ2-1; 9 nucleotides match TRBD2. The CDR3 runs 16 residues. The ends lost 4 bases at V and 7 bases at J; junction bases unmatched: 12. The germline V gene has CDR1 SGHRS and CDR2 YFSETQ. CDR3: CASSPALAGALNEQFF. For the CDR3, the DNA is TGCGCCAGCAGCCCAGCCTTAGCGGGAGCCCTAAATGAGCAGTTCTTC.

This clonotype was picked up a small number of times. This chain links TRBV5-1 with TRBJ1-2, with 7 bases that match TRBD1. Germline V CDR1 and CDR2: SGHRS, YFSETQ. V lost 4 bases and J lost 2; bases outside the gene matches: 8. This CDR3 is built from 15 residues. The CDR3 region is CASSRVGQENYGYTF. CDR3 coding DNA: TGCGCCAGCAGCCGGGTCGGACAGGAAAACTATGGCTACACCTTC.

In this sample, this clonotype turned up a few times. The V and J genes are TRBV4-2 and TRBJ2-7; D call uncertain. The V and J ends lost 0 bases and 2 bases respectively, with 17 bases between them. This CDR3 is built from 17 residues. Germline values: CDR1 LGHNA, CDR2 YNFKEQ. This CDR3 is CASSQDPPTGAAYEQYF. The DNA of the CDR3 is TGTGCCAGCAGCCAAGACCCACCTACGGGCGCGGCCTACGAGCAGTACTTC.

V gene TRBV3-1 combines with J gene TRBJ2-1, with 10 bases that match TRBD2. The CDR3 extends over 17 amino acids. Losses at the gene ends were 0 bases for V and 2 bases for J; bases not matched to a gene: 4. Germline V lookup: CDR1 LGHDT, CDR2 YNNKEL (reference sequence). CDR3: CASSQDTLAGTYNEQFF. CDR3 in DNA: TGTGCCAGCAGCCAAGATACACTAGCGGGGACCTACAATGAGCAGTTCTTC.

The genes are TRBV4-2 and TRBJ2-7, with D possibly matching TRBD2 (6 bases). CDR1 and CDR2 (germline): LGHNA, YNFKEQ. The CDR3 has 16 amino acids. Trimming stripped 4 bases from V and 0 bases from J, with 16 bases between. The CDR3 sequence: CASSRDLASSSYEQYF. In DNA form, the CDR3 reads TGTGCCAGCAGCCGAGACCTAGCGAGTAGCTCCTACGAGCAGTACTTC.

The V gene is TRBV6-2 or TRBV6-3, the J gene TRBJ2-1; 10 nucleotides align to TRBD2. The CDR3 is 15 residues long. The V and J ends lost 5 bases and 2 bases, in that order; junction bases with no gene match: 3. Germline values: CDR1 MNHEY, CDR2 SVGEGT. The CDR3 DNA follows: TGTGCCAGCAGTGCCCTAGCGGGAGCCTACAATGAGCAGTTCTTC. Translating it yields CASSALAGAYNEQFF.

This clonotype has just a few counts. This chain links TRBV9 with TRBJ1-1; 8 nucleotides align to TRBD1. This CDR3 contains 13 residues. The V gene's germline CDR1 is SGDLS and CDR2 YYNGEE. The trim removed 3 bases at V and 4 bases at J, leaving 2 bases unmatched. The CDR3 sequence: CASSEQGGTEAFF. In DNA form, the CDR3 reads TGTGCCAGCAGCGAACAGGGGGGCACTGAAGCTTTCTTT.

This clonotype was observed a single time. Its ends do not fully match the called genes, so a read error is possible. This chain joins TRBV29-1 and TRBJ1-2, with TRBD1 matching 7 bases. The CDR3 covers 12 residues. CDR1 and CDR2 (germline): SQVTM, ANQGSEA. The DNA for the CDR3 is TGCAGCGTTGAAGCAGAACAGGGGAGTAGCCCCTTC. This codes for CSVEAEQGSSPF. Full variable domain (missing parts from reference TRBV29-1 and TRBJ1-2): SAVISQKPSRDICQRGTSLTIQCQVDSQVTMMFWYRQQPGQSLTLIATANQGSEATYESGFVIDKFPISRPNLTFSTLTVSNMSPEDSSIYLCSVEAEQGSSPFGSGTRLTVV.

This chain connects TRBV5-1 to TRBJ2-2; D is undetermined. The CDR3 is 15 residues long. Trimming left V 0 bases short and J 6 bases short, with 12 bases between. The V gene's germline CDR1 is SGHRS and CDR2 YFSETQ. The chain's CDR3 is CASSLVLATAGELFF. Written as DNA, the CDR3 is TGCGCCAGCAGCTTGGTGTTGGCTACCGCCGGGGAGCTGTTTTTT.

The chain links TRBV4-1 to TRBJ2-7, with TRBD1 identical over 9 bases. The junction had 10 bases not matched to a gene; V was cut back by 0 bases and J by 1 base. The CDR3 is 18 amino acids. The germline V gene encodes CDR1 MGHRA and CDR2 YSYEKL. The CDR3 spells CASSQDYYKGTGSYEQYF. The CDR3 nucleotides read TGCGCCAGCAGCCAAGATTATTACAAAGGGACAGGGTCCTACGAGCAGTACTTC.

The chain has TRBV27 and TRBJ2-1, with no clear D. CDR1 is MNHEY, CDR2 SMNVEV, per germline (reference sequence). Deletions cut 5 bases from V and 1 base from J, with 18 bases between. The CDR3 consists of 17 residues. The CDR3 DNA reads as TGTGCCAGCAGTCCGCCGACCGTCTGGCGTTCCTACAATGAGCAGTTCTTC. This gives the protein CASSPPTVWRSYNEQFF.

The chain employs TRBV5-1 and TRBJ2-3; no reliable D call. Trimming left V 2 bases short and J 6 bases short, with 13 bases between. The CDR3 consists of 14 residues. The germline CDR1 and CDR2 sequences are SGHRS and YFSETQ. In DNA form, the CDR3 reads TGCGCCAGCAGCTTTTCGCCCGCCTTGGATACGCAGTATTTT. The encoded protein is CASSFSPALDTQYF.